The entry that follows covers one T cell receptor (beta chain) sequence. Its target is unknown. The data belong to a study of T cell responses to AZD1222 COVID-19 vaccine. Regarding the study as a whole: Donors were mostly white British, more females; clonal diversity possibly underestimated.

Sequencing used immunoSEQ multiplex PCR; TCRdb keeps in-frame clones, though not all of them. The sample holds 170,000 or so clones, 75% to 95% seen once. Trimming at V came to 3 bases and at J to 4 bases, leaving 14 bases not matched to a gene. Germline V gene data show CDR1 as SGHDN and CDR2 as FVKESK. This CDR3 region has 17 residues. This chain uses TRBV14 with TRBJ1-1; TRBD1 matches 7 bases. The TCR originated in an adult in good health. The specimen comprised peripheral blood, sampled on day 0 of AZD1222 vaccination. CDR3 sequence (DNA): TGTGCCAGCAGCCATCCGACACAGGGGCGAGGGGTCACTGAAGCTTTCTTT. It is translated as CASSHPTQGRGVTEAFF.